This TCR beta chain emerged from a study of blood T cell repertoires in COVID-19. Followed over time, Seattle patients had been enrolled while infection was active. Per the original data handling: Reference gene primers were amplified, and this amplification served to estimate nucleated cell counts. Profiled with immunoSEQ multiplex PCR; TCRdb holds only in-frame clones, not every one. That table furnishes V, J and clone size, whereas the DNA furnished D and trimming. The profile shows around 100,000 clones, 92% of them singletons. The CDR3 is 16 residues long. Unmatched junction bases numbered 15, after V lost 7 bases and J lost 1 base. From germline, CDR1 is GTSNPN and CDR2 SVGIG (reference sequence).

The TCR originated in a woman aged 45-65 years with COVID-19, enrolled during active disease. The material sequenced was peripheral blood. The chain recombines TRBV30 with TRBJ1-1; 7 bases are shared with TRBD1. The CDR3 loop reads CAYDRGGFATNTEAFF. The CDR3 DNA reads TGTGCCTACGATAGAGGGGGCTTTGCTACGAACACTGAAGCTTTCTTT.